Shown below are 13 T cell receptor beta chains from a single sample sequenced in a study of blood T cell repertoires in COVID-19. Measured with immunoSEQ multiplex PCR; TCRdb has only the in-frame clones, and not every one. Here the sample spans roughly 500,000 clones, approximately 88% being singletons. Sample: PBMCs or T cells enriched from blood (not recorded which). These receptors all come from a woman aged 40 to 50 who had recovered from COVID-19.

V usage is TRBV28 and J usage is TRBJ2-1; TRBD2 aligns across 7 bases. The CDR3 length is 15 residues. Germline loops: CDR1 MDHEN, CDR2 SYDVKM. V lost 3 bases and J lost 2; bases outside the gene matches: 4. The CDR3 reads CASSFPAGPYNEQFF. DNA for the CDR3: TGTGCCAGCAGTTTCCCAGCGGGGCCCTACAATGAGCAGTTCTTC. Using reference TRBV28 and TRBJ2-1 for the parts outside the CDR3, the full variable domain is DVKVTQSSRYLVKRTGEKVFLECVQDMDHENMFWYRQDPGLGLRLIYFSYDVKMKEKGDIPEGYSVSREKKERFSLILESASTNQTSMYLCASSFPAGPYNEQFFGPGTRLTVL.

This chain uses TRBV7-2 with TRBJ1-2; perhaps TRBD1 as D (5 bases). Germline CDR1 SGHTA, CDR2 FQGNSA. CDR3 length: 14 amino acids. V gave up 1 base and J gave up 2 bases, with 8 bases separating them. The CDR3 reads CASSLDRFNYGYTF. For the CDR3, the DNA is TGTGCCAGCAGCTTAGACAGGTTCAACTATGGCTACACCTTC.

The chain carries TRBV5-1 and TRBJ2-1, with D unresolved. V dropped 0 bases and J dropped 7 bases, with 14 bases sitting between them. Germline CDR1 reads SGHRS; CDR2 reads YFSETQ. CDR3 length equals 15 residues. In DNA form, the CDR3 reads TGCGCCAGCAGCTTGGTGGGTGCTGGCGGAAATGAGCAGTTCTTC. Its protein is CASSLVGAGGNEQFF.

V usage is TRBV5-1 and J usage is TRBJ1-5; unclear D gene. V lost 0 bases, J lost 3 bases, and 10 bases lay in between. Looked up from germline, CDR1 is SGHRS and CDR2 is YFSETQ. This CDR3 is 15 amino acids long. CDR3 loop: CASSLDGSPNQPQHF. The CDR3 nucleotides read TGCGCCAGCAGCTTGGACGGGTCTCCCAATCAGCCCCAGCATTTT.

The chain recombines TRBV5-5 with TRBJ1-1; perhaps TRBD1 as D (6 bases). CDR1 is SGHKS and CDR2 is YYEKEE in the germline V gene (reference sequence). This CDR3 spans 14 amino acids. Trimming left V 0 bases short and J 1 base short, with 7 bases between. For the CDR3, the DNA is TGTGCCAGCAGCTTGGACAGGGCGAACACTGAAGCTTTCTTT. It codes for CASSLDRANTEAFF.

The chain uses TRBV7-8 and TRBJ1-2; perhaps TRBD1 as D (6 bases). The germline gives CDR1 SGHVS, CDR2 FQNEAQ. The CDR3 is made up of 16 amino acids. Trimming took 5 bases from V and 4 from J, leaving 20 bases between them. The CDR3 bases are TGTGCCAGCAGCCCCTATGACAGGCCCCTAGGCTATGGCTACACCTTC. Translation: CASSPYDRPLGYGYTF.

The V and J genes are TRBV7-2 and TRBJ2-5; TRBD1 agrees at 11 bases. Germline V CDR1 and CDR2: SGHTA, FQGNSA. This CDR3 is 16 amino acids long. Trimming at V came to 6 bases and at J to 2 bases, leaving 8 bases not matched to a gene. The CDR3 region is CASSRIGTGGQETQYF. In DNA, the CDR3 is TGTGCCAGCAGTCGCATCGGGACAGGGGGTCAAGAGACCCAGTACTTC.

V is TRBV29-1 and J is TRBJ1-1, with TRBD1 identical over 7 bases. The trim removed 6 bases at V and 3 bases at J, leaving 7 bases unmatched. This CDR3 has 13 residues. Per germline, CDR1 SQVTM and CDR2 ANQGSEA. The CDR3: CSVTQGWDTEAFF. CDR3 DNA: TGCAGCGTGACACAGGGGTGGGACACTGAAGCTTTCTTT.

V is TRBV6-5 and J is TRBJ1-2; 10 bases map to TRBD1. The V and J ends lost 6 bases and 6 bases, in that order; junction bases with no gene match: 7. This CDR3 has 14 residues. CDR1 is MNHEY and CDR2 is SVGAGI in the germline V gene. For the CDR3, the DNA is TGTGCCAGCAGCCACGGGGACAGGGGCGATGGCTACACCTTC. Translated: CASSHGDRGDGYTF.

The chain carries TRBV5-4 and TRBJ1-4; TRBD1 matches 9 bases. Trimming at V came to 1 base and at J to 3 bases, leaving 7 bases not matched to a gene. The CDR3 has 17 amino acids. The germline gives CDR1 SGHNT, CDR2 YYREEE (reference sequence). The CDR3 sequence: CASSLRGRQGANEKLFF. The CDR3 nucleotides are TGTGCCAGCAGCTTGAGAGGCCGACAGGGGGCTAATGAAAAACTGTTTTTT.

This chain joins TRBV12-3 or TRBV12-4 and TRBJ1-5; 7 bases fit TRBD1. The CDR3 spans 13 residues. V was clipped by 7 bases and J by 5 bases; unmatched bases: 5. Written as DNA, the CDR3 is TGTGCCAGCACGACAGGGTCGTATCAGCCCCAGCATTTT. Translation: CASTTGSYQPQHF.

The chain couples TRBV5-1 to TRBJ2-7; D uncertain. V lost 0 bases to trimming and J lost 1 base, with 8 bases between them. This CDR3 region has 14 residues. In germline, CDR1 is SGHRS, CDR2 YFSETQ. CDR3 residues: CASSLEPSSYEQYF. CDR3 DNA sequence: TGCGCCAGCAGCTTGGAGCCTAGTTCCTACGAGCAGTACTTC.

The genes are TRBV5-4 and TRBJ2-7; 7 bases map to TRBD2. Germline values: CDR1 SGHNT, CDR2 YYREEE (reference sequence). There are 13 residues in the CDR3. V lost 4 bases and J lost 6; bases outside the gene matches: 7. In DNA, the CDR3 is TGTGCCAGCAGCCCGGAGTGGGAGGGCGAGCAGTACTTC. Amino acid sequence: CASSPEWEGEQYF.